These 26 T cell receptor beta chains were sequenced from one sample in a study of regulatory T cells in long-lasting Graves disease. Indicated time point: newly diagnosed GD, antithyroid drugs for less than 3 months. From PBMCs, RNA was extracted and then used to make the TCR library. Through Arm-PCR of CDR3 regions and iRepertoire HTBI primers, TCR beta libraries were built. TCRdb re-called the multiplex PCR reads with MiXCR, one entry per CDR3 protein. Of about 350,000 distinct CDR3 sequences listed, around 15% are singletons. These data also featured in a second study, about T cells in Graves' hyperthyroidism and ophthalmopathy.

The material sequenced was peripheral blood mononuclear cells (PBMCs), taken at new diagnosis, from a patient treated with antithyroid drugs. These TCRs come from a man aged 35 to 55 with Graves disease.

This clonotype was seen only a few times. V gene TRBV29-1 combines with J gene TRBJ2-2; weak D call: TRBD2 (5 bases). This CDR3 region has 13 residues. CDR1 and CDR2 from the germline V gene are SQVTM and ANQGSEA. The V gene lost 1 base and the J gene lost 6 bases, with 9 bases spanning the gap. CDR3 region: CSVEGLRAGELFF. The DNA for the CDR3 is TGCAGCGTTGAAGGACTGAGGGCCGGGGAGCTGTTTTTT.

Here the CDR3 reads CASSQEQRMETQYF. CDR3 bases: TGCGCCAGCAGCCAAGAACAGCGGATGGAGACCCAGTACTTC. The rearrangement uses TRBV4-1 and TRBJ2-5; D may be TRBD2 (5 bases). Trimming removed 0 bases at V and 5 bases at J, with 10 bases between. The CDR3 totals 14 residues. Germline assignment: CDR1 MGHRA and CDR2 YSYEKL.

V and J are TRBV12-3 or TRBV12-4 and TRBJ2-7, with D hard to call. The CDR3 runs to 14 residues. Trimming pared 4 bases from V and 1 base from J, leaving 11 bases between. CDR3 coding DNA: TGTGCCAGCAGTTACCGTACCTCATCCTACGAGCAGTACTTC. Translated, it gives CASSYRTSSYEQYF.

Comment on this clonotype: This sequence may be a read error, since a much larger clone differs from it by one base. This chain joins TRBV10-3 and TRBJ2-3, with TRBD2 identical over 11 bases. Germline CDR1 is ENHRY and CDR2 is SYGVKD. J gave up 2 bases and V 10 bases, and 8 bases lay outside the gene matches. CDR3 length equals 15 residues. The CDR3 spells CATGASGGNTDTQYF. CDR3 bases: TGTGCCACCGGGGCTAGCGGGGGGAACACAGATACGCAGTATTTT.

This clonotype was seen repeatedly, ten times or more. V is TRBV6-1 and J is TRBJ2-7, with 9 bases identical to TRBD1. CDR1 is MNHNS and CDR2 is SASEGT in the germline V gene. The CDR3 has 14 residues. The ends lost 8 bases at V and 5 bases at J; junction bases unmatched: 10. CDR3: CASLPGQGYHEQYF. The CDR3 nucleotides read TGTGCCAGCCTTCCGGGACAGGGTTACCACGAGCAGTACTTC.

In DNA, the CDR3 is TGCAGCGTTGCGGCAGGGGGCTGGATGAACACTGAAGCTTTCTTT. Protein: CSVAAGGWMNTEAFF. This chain connects TRBV29-1 to TRBJ1-1; TRBD1 agrees at 8 bases. With 4 bases clipped from V and 0 bases from J, the junction kept 7 bases outside the gene matches. Germline lookup yields CDR1 SQVTM and CDR2 ANQGSEA. This CDR3 comprises 15 residues.

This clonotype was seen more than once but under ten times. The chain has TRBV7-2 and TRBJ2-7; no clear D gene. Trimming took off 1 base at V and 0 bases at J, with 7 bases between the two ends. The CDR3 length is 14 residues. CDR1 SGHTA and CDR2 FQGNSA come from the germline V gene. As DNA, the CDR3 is TGTGCCAGCAGCTTAGAGAAGTTCTCCTACGAGCAGTACTTC. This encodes CASSLEKFSYEQYF. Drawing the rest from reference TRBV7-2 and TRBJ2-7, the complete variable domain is GAGVSQSPSNKVTEKGKDVELRCDPISGHTALYWYRQSLGQGLEFLIYFQGNSAPDKSGLPSDRFSAERTGGSVSTLTIQRTQQEDSAVYLCASSLEKFSYEQYFGPGTRLTVT.

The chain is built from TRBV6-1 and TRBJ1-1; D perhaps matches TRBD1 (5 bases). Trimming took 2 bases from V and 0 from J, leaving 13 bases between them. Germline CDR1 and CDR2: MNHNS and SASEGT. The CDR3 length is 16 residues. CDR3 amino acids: CASSESGGTMNTEAFF. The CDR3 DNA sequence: TGTGCCAGCAGTGAATCGGGGGGAACGATGAACACTGAAGCTTTCTTT.

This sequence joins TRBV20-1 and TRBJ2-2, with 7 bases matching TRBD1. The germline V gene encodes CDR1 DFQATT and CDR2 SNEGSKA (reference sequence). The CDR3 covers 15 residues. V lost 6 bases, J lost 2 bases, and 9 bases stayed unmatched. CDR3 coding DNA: TGCAGTGCACCCGCCCGGGACAGAAACACCGGGGAGCTGTTTTTT. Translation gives CSAPARDRNTGELFF.

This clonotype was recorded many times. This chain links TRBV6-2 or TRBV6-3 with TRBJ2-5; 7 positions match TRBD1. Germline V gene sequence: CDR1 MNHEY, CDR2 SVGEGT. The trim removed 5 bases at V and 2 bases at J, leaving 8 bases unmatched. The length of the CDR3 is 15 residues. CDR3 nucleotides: TGTGCCAGCAGTGAAGGCAGGGGGATGCAAGAGACCCAGTACTTC. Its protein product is CASSEGRGMQETQYF.

The CDR3 region is CASSIAGDFYEQYF. The CDR3, as DNA: TGTGCCAGTAGTATAGCAGGGGATTTCTACGAGCAGTACTTC. This chain joins TRBV19 and TRBJ2-7, with D possibly TRBD1 on 6 matching bases. Germline assignment: CDR1 LNHDA and CDR2 SQIVND (reference sequence). V shed 1 base and J shed 3 bases, with 10 bases lying between them. The CDR3 is 14 residues long.

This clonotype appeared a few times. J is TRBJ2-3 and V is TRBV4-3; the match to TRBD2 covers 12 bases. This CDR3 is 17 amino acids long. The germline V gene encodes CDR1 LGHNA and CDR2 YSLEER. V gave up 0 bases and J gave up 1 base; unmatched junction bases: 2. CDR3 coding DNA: TGCGCCAGCAGCCAAGATCGACTAGCGGGGGGCACAGATACGCAGTATTTT. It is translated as CASSQDRLAGGTDTQYF.

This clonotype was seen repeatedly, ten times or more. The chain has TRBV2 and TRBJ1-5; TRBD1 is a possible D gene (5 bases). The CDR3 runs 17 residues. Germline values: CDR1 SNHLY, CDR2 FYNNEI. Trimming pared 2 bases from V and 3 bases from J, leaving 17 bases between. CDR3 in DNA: TGTGCCAGCAGTGAACTAAGGAGACGAGGGGACAATCAGCCCCAGCATTTT. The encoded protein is CASSELRRRGDNQPQHF.

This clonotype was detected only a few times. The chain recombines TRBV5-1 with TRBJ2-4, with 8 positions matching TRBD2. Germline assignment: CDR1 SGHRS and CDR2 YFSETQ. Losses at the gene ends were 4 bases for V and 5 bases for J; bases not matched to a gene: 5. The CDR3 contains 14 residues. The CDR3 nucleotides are TGCGCCAGCAGCCGAACTAGCGGAGAAAACATTCAGTACTTC. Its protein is CASSRTSGENIQYF.

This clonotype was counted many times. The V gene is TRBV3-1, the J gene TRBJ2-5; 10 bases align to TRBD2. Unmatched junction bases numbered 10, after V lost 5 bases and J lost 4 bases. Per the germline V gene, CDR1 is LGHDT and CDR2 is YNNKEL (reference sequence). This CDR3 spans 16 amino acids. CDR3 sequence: CASSEGLAAVGETQYF. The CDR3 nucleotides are TGTGCCAGCAGCGAAGGACTAGCGGCAGTAGGAGAGACCCAGTACTTC.

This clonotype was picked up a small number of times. This CDR3 reads CASSPEVRTARFEQFF. In DNA, the CDR3 is TGCGCCAGCAGCCCCGAGGTTCGGACTGCGAGGTTTGAGCAGTTCTTC. The rearrangement links TRBV5-1 to TRBJ2-1, with a weak D call TRBD2 (5 bases). CDR1 and CDR2 from the germline V gene are SGHRS and YFSETQ. This CDR3 is built from 16 residues. V shed 4 bases and J shed 9 bases, with 23 bases lying between them. Complete variable domain (other parts from reference TRBV5-1 and TRBJ2-1): KAGVTQTPRYLIKTRGQQVTLSCSPISGHRSVSWYQQTPGQGLQFLFEYFSETQRNKGNFPGRFSGRQFSNSRSEMNVSTLELGDSALYLCASSPEVRTARFEQFFGPGTRLTVL.

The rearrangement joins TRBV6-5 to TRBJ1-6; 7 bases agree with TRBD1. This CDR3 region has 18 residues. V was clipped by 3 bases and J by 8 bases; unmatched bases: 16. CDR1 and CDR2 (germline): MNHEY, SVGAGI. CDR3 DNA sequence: TGTGCCAGCAGTTATTCCCCCCAACAGGGGCAGGGGGATTCACCCCTCCACTTT. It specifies CASSYSPQQGQGDSPLHF.

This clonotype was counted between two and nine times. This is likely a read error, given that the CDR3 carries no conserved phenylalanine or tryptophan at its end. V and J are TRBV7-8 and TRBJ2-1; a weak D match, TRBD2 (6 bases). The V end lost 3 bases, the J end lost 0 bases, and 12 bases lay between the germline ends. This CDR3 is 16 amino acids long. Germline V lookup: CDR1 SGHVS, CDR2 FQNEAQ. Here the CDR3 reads CASSFWGESSYNEQFL. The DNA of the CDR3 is TGTGCCAGCAGCTTCTGGGGGGAGAGCTCCTACAATGAGCAGTTCCTC.

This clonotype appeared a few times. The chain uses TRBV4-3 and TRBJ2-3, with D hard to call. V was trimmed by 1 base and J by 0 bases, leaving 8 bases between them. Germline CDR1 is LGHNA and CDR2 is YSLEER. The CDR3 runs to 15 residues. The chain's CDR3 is CASSQGQISTDTQYF. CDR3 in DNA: TGCGCCAGCAGCCAAGGGCAGATTAGCACAGATACGCAGTATTTT.

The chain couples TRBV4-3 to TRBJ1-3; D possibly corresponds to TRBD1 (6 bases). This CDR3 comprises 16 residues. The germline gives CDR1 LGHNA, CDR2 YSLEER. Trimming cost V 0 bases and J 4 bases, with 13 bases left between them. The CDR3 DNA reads TGCGCCAGCAGCCAAGATCGGGGGGACAACGGAAACACCATATATTTT. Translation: CASSQDRGDNGNTIYF.

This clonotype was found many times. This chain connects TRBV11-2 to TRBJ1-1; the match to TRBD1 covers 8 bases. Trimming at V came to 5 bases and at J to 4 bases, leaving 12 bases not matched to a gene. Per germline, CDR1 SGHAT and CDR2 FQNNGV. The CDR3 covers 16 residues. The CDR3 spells CASSIPGGAGGTEAFF. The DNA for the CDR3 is TGTGCCAGCAGCATTCCAGGGGGCGCCGGAGGCACTGAAGCTTTCTTT.

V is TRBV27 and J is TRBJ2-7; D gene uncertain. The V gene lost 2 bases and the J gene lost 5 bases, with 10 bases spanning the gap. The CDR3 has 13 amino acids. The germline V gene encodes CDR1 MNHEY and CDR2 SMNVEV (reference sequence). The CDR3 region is CASSLKGYHEQYF. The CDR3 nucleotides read TGTGCCAGCAGTTTAAAGGGATACCACGAGCAGTACTTC.

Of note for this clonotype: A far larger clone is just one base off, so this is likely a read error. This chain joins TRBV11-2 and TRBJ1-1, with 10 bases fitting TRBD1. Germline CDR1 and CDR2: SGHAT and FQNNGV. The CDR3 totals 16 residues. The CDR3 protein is CATSLVAGQGVTEAFF. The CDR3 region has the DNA TGTGCCACCAGCTTAGTGGCAGGACAGGGGGTCACTGAAGCTTTCTTT.

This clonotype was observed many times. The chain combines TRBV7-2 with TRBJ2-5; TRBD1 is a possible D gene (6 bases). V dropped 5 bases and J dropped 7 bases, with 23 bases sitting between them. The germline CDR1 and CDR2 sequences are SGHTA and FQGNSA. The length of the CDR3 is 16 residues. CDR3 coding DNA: TGTGCCAGCAGCCCTTCGTCGGGACAAGTCGATGGGACCCAGTACTTC. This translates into CASSPSSGQVDGTQYF.

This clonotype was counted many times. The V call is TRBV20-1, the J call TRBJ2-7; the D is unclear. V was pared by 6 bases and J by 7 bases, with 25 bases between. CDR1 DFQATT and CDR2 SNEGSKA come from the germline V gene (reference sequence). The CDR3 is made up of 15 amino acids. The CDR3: CSAEGRSPPSWEQYF. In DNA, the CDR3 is TGCAGTGCCGAAGGACGGAGCCCCCCTTCTTGGGAGCAGTACTTC.

CDR3 amino acids: CASSLVTTDTQYF. CDR3 DNA sequence: TGTGCCAGCAGCTTAGTAACCACAGATACGCAGTATTTT. J is TRBJ2-3 and V is TRBV7-2; unclear D gene. Trimming cost V 1 base and J 2 bases, with 4 bases left between them. Germline V gene data show CDR1 as SGHTA and CDR2 as FQGNSA. The CDR3 has 13 residues.